These 14 T cell receptor beta chains were sequenced from one sample in a study of metastatic and nonmetastatic thyroid tumors. Patients were all untreated before their thyroid surgery. TCRdb re-called the PCR reads through MiXCR. The table has approximately 12,000 clones, roughly 21% seen once; the top ten hold over 12%. Sequences were obtained from adjacent normal tissue. These receptors all come from a female donor with papillary thyroid cancer or a benign thyroid nodule (not recorded which). Some clones in this sample may be carry-over from other donors' samples.

By its share, this clone is medium-sized. V usage is TRBV5-1 and J usage is TRBJ2-7, with 7 bases lining up with TRBD2. The CDR3 has 15 residues. The junction had 12 bases not matched to a gene; V was cut back by 4 bases and J by 5 bases. Germline loops: CDR1 SGHRS, CDR2 YFSETQ. CDR3 sequence reads: CASSPWEGQRNEQYF. The CDR3 DNA reads TGCGCCAGCAGCCCGTGGGAGGGCCAGAGAAACGAGCAGTACTTC.

This clone has a handful of counts. This clone may be a read error of a much larger clone one base away. The chain uses TRBV18 and TRBJ2-3, with D unclear. The CDR3 length is 11 residues. Germline CDR1 is KGHSH and CDR2 is LQKENI. The CDR3 nucleotides are TGTGTCAGCTCACCGTCAGATACGCAGTATTTT. It translates to CVSSPSDTQYF.

The sample holds many counts of this clone. Within the sample, other DNA sequences also encode this same CDR3. The chain recombines TRBV20-1 with TRBJ2-1; TRBD2 aligns across 10 bases. This CDR3 comprises 15 residues. The J segment lost 7 bases and the V segment lost 7 bases, leaving 13 bases of the junction unmatched. The germline CDR1 and CDR2 sequences are DFQATT and SNEGSKA (reference sequence). The CDR3 sequence is CSVTPGTSVGNEQFF. The CDR3 bases are TGCAGTGTTACCCCCGGGACTAGCGTTGGGAATGAGCAGTTCTTC.

This clone was seen ten or more times. This chain's CDR3 is CASSSLGGGESKETQYF. The CDR3 nucleotides read TGTGCCAGCAGTTCCCTTGGTGGGGGAGAGAGTAAAGAGACCCAGTACTTC. V is TRBV28 and J is TRBJ2-5; the D call may be TRBD1 or TRBD2 (5 bases each). The germline CDR1 and CDR2 sequences are MDHEN and SYDVKM. Trimming cost V 4 bases and J 3 bases, with 21 bases left between them. CDR3 length: 17 residues.

This clone has a single count. The chain employs TRBV2 and TRBJ1-5; 9 nucleotides line up with TRBD1. V gave up 7 bases and J gave up 6 bases; unmatched junction bases: 13. Germline values: CDR1 SNHLY, CDR2 FYNNEI. CDR3 length: 16 residues. The CDR3 sequence is CASILTRDRAGQPQHF. DNA for the CDR3: TGTGCCAGCATCCTGACCCGGGACAGGGCGGGTCAGCCCCAGCATTTT. The full variable domain, completed using reference TRBV2 and TRBJ1-5, is EPEVTQTPSHQVTQMGQEVILRCVPISNHLYFYWYRQILGQKVEFLVSFYNNEISEKSEIFDDQFSVERPDGSNFTLKIRSTKLEDSAMYFCASILTRDRAGQPQHFGDGTRLSIL.

This clone was observed at least ten times. This rearrangement joins TRBV12-3 or TRBV12-4 to TRBJ2-3, with TRBD1 matching over 7 bases. With V trimmed by 1 base and J by 2 bases, 3 bases remained unmatched. The CDR3 length is 15 residues. The CDR3 is CASSLEGQNTDTQYF. The CDR3 bases are TGTGCCAGCAGTTTAGAGGGACAGAACACAGATACGCAGTATTTT.

The gene calls are TRBV5-1 and TRBJ2-1, with D tentatively TRBD2 (6 bases). V lost 0 bases and J 3 bases, leaving 10 bases between the germline ends. CDR3 length: 15 amino acids. The germline V gene has CDR1 SGHRS and CDR2 YFSETQ. The CDR3 nucleotides read TGCGCCAGCAGCTTGGGGGACTCCTACTACAATGAGCAGTTCTTC. Translated, it gives CASSLGDSYYNEQFF.

This clone has a count of ten or more. The chain couples TRBV3-1 to TRBJ2-5; possibly TRBD1 for D (5 bases). The V end was cut by 1 base, the J end by 4 bases, with 13 bases between. Germline CDR1 reads LGHDT; CDR2 reads YNNKEL (reference sequence). CDR3 length equals 15 residues. The CDR3 sequence is CASSQGLGLGETQYF. The CDR3 DNA sequence: TGTGCCAGCAGCCAAGGACTGGGGCTGGGAGAGACCCAGTACTTC.

This clone has only one observation. One end of the junction does not line up with germline, which may come from a read error. V and J are TRBV11-2 and TRBJ1-4, with D tentatively TRBD1 (5 bases). The CDR3 extends over 16 amino acids. CDR1 is SGHAT, CDR2 FQNNGV, per germline. The CDR3 spells CASRLGEGYRNEKLFF. The CDR3 coding sequence is TGTGCCAGCAGATTAGGGGAGGGGTACCGTAATGAAAAACTGTTTTTT.

On this clone itself: A much larger clone lies one base from this, so it may be a read error. The J gene is TRBJ2-1, the V gene TRBV4-3; 7 bases are shared with TRBD1. The CDR3 totals 17 residues. Germline-derived CDR1 and CDR2 are LGHNA and YSLEER. V shed 4 bases, J shed 2 bases, and the junction held 11 bases outside the gene matches. CDR3 coding DNA: TGCGCCAGCAGCCCTGAGGGACAGTGGAGCCCCTACAATGAGCAGTTCTTC. Its protein product is CASSPEGQWSPYNEQFF.

This clone came up a few times. CDR3 sequence (DNA): TGCAGCGTGGCAGAATCAGGACGAGTCTATGGCTACACCTTC. It is translated as CSVAESGRVYGYTF. The chain has TRBV29-1 and TRBJ1-2; no definite D call. The V gene lost 6 bases and the J gene lost 4 bases, with 18 bases spanning the gap. Germline loops: CDR1 SQVTM, CDR2 ANQGSEA. This CDR3 region has 14 residues.

The chain couples TRBV20-1 to TRBJ2-7, with 7 bases aligning to TRBD1. CDR1 is DFQATT, CDR2 SNEGSKA, per germline (reference sequence). CDR3 length equals 13 residues. V lost 5 bases, J lost 5 bases, and 9 bases stayed unmatched. The CDR3 nucleotides read TGCAGTGCTCCAGAGACAGGGAGAAACGAGCAGTACTTC. Translation gives CSAPETGRNEQYF.

The gene calls are TRBV6-1 and TRBJ1-3; D is perhaps TRBD1 (6 bases). Germline CDR1 and CDR2: MNHNS and SASEGT. Trimming took 9 bases from V and 2 from J, leaving 14 bases between them. The CDR3 has 14 amino acids. CDR3 in amino acids: CASVVKGAGNTIYF. CDR3 bases: TGTGCCAGTGTTGTGAAGGGGGCTGGAAACACCATATATTTT.

This clone has only a few counts. The chain employs TRBV7-2 and TRBJ2-3; D gene unclear. Trimming left V 4 bases short and J 5 bases short, with 10 bases between. Germline CDR1 and CDR2: SGHTA and FQGNSA. The CDR3 extends over 13 amino acids. The CDR3 DNA follows: TGTGCCAGCAGCTCCCGACCCCGAGATACGCAGTATTTT. Translated: CASSSRPRDTQYF.